Below, 17 T cell receptor beta chains from the same sample are listed, as sequenced in a study of blood T cell repertoires in COVID-19 (dated by TCRdb to about 2020). The library came from the immunoSEQ multiplex PCR assay. Held by TCRdb, this immuneACCESS table contains in-frame sequences only and omits some clones. Under half of the omission traces to an unresolved V gene where checked; the cause of the rest is unknown. The table for this sample lists 150,000 to 200,000 clones; around 87% of them were counted only once. Of the sample, roughly 2.6% is held by the ten largest clones. Sequenced material: peripheral blood. The source of these receptors is a man in his forties with active or convalescent COVID-19.

The CDR3 spells CASSLKRSGGGETEAFF. The CDR3 DNA is TGTGCCAGCAGCTTAAAACGCTCGGGGGGCGGAGAAACTGAAGCTTTCTTT. The V and J genes are TRBV7-9 and TRBJ1-1; TRBD1 might be the D (6 bases). The V gene's germline CDR1 is SEHNR and CDR2 FQNEAQ (reference sequence). The CDR3 consists of 17 residues. Trimming left V 2 bases short and J 5 bases short, with 21 bases between.

The CDR3 coding sequence is TGTGCCAGCAGCTTGAACCAGCTAGGTTACGAGCAGTACTTC. The encoded protein is CASSLNQLGYEQYF. The gene calls are TRBV5-6 and TRBJ2-7, with D uncertain. Germline values: CDR1 SGHDT, CDR2 YYEEEE. V gave up 1 base and J gave up 4 bases, with 12 bases separating them. The CDR3 length is 14 residues.

The V gene is TRBV28, the J gene TRBJ2-7, with 11 bases aligning to TRBD1. This CDR3 has 15 residues. CDR1 MDHEN and CDR2 SYDVKM come from the germline V gene. V trimming: 4 bases; J trimming: 5 bases; junction bases outside the gene matches: 7. CDR3 nucleotides: TGTGCCAGCAGTTCCGGGACAGGGGGAGCCGACGAGCAGTACTTC. This codes for CASSSGTGGADEQYF.

Remarks on this clone: Other DNA sequences from this sample encode an identical CDR3 as well. The chain recombines TRBV5-1 with TRBJ2-1, with TRBD2 as a possible D gene (5 bases). Germline CDR1 is SGHRS and CDR2 is YFSETQ. The CDR3 runs 13 residues. Trimming cost V 2 bases and J 4 bases, with 7 bases left between them. CDR3 residues: CASSLGGYNEQFF. CDR3 nucleotides: TGCGCCAGCAGCTTAGGCGGGTACAATGAGCAGTTCTTC.

The CDR3 loop is CASKSGQTNTEAFF. CDR3 DNA: TGTGCCAGTAAATCGGGACAAACGAACACTGAAGCTTTCTTT. The rearrangement joins TRBV19 to TRBJ1-1, with D possibly being TRBD1 (6 bases). Germline CDR1 is LNHDA and CDR2 is SQIVND (reference sequence). Between the trimmed V and J ends, which lost 7 bases and 1 base, there was a span of 13 bases. The length of the CDR3 is 14 residues.

The genes are TRBV19 and TRBJ2-3; TRBD2 agrees at 8 bases. Germline V gene data show CDR1 as LNHDA and CDR2 as SQIVND (reference sequence). After removal of 7 bases from V and 5 bases from J, the junction contained 11 bases not matched to a gene. This CDR3 comprises 15 residues. In DNA form, the CDR3 reads TGTGCCAGTAAGCCTCGGGGGGGCCAGGGAGATACGCAGTATTTT. Translated: CASKPRGGQGDTQYF. Combining the CDR3 with reference TRBV19 and TRBJ2-3 gives the whole variable domain DGGITQSPKYLFRKEGQNVTLSCEQNLNHDAMYWYRQDPGQGLRLIYYSQIVNDFQKGDIAEGYSVSREKKESFPLTVTSAQKNPTAFYLCASKPRGGQGDTQYFGPGTRLTVL.

The chain employs TRBV4-2 and TRBJ1-6, with TRBD1 as a possible D gene (6 bases). The CDR3 length is 15 residues. V lost 4 bases and J 6 bases, leaving 13 bases between the germline ends. Germline assignment: CDR1 LGHNA and CDR2 YNFKEQ. CDR3 bases: TGTGCCAGCAGCCGCCAAACAGGGTCTAATTCACCCCTCCACTTT. This sequence encodes CASSRQTGSNSPLHF.

The chain is built from TRBV6-2 or TRBV6-3 and TRBJ2-7; 9 positions match TRBD2. From germline, CDR1 is MNHEY and CDR2 SVGEGT. There are 15 residues in the CDR3. The trim removed 2 bases at V and 4 bases at J, leaving 6 bases unmatched. The CDR3 nucleotides are TGTGCCAGCAGTTACGTTCCTAGCGGGGAGTACGAGCAGTACTTC. Its protein is CASSYVPSGEYEQYF.

V usage is TRBV10-3 and J usage is TRBJ2-7; the match to TRBD1 covers 9 bases. The CDR3 is 13 residues long. The V gene end was trimmed by 10 bases and the J gene end by 7 bases; junction bases not matched to a gene: 11. The V gene's germline CDR1 is ENHRY and CDR2 SYGVKD. For the CDR3, the DNA is TGTGCCACTTTGGGACAGGGAGGTCGAGAGCAGTACTTC. Its translation: CATLGQGGREQYF.

A single count supports this clone. The genes are TRBV5-1 and TRBJ1-1; D gene unclear. Germline CDR1 SGHRS, CDR2 YFSETQ. The V gene lost 0 bases and the J gene lost 1 base, with 13 bases spanning the gap. This CDR3 region has 16 residues. Written as DNA, the CDR3 is TGCGCCAGCAGCTTGGTGATGAGAGGGTCGAACACTGAAGCTTTCTTT. This gives the protein CASSLVMRGSNTEAFF.

The chain uses TRBV29-1 and TRBJ1-2; D perhaps matches TRBD1 (5 bases). Germline CDR1 is SQVTM and CDR2 is ANQGSEA. The CDR3 extends over 15 amino acids. V was cut by 4 bases and J by 1 base, with 16 bases left in between. CDR3 sequence: CSVVLWGSVNYGYTF. CDR3 nucleotides: TGCAGCGTTGTACTTTGGGGCTCCGTTAACTATGGCTACACCTTC.

The rearrangement joins TRBV6-2 or TRBV6-3 to TRBJ1-1, with TRBD1 matching 7 bases. Losses at the gene ends were 6 bases for V and 4 bases for J; bases not matched to a gene: 8. Germline V gives CDR1 MNHEY, CDR2 SVGEGT. The CDR3 runs to 14 residues. In DNA, the CDR3 is TGTGCCAGCAGCCGCAGGGGGGCGGTCACTGAAGCTTTCTTT. This sequence encodes CASSRRGAVTEAFF.

V is TRBV7-9 and J is TRBJ2-3; perhaps TRBD1 as D (6 bases). V shed 0 bases and J shed 2 bases, with 9 bases lying between them. CDR1 and CDR2 (germline): SEHNR, FQNEAQ (reference sequence). The CDR3 covers 15 residues. The CDR3 bases are TGTGCCAGCAGCTTAGCCCAGGGGCACACAGATACGCAGTATTTT. It codes for CASSLAQGHTDTQYF.

The chain is built from TRBV19 and TRBJ1-1; a weak D match, TRBD1 (6 bases). CDR3 size: 15 residues. V was clipped by 5 bases and J by 2 bases, with 15 bases between them. Looked up from germline, CDR1 is LNHDA and CDR2 is SQIVND (reference sequence). The CDR3 coding sequence is TGTGCCAGTAGTCCTCGACCGGGACAAAACACTGAAGCTTTCTTT. The encoded protein is CASSPRPGQNTEAFF. Supplemented by reference TRBV19 and TRBJ1-1, the full variable domain reads DGGITQSPKYLFRKEGQNVTLSCEQNLNHDAMYWYRQDPGQGLRLIYYSQIVNDFQKGDIAEGYSVSREKKESFPLTVTSAQKNPTAFYLCASSPRPGQNTEAFFGQGTRLTVV.

The sample holds one count of this clone. J is TRBJ1-6 and V is TRBV4-2, with 7 bases that match TRBD1. V dropped 1 base and J dropped 0; count of bases not matched to a gene: 6. The CDR3 consists of 18 residues. The germline gives CDR1 LGHNA, CDR2 YNFKEQ. The CDR3 DNA follows: TGTGCCAGCAGCCAAGGGACAGGACTGAGCTCCTATAATTCACCCCTCCACTTT. Its protein product is CASSQGTGLSSYNSPLHF.

The V and J genes are TRBV5-1 and TRBJ1-2; a possible D gene is TRBD1 (5 bases). Germline lookup yields CDR1 SGHRS and CDR2 YFSETQ. This CDR3 spans 15 amino acids. The ends were cut back, 0 bases at V and 1 base at J, with 10 bases in the middle. The CDR3 is CASSLVSGVNYGYTF. The CDR3 nucleotides are TGCGCCAGCAGCTTGGTGTCGGGGGTTAACTATGGCTACACCTTC.

This sequence joins TRBV19 and TRBJ2-2, with TRBD2 as a possible D gene (7 bases). V was cut by 2 bases and J by 4 bases, with 17 bases left in between. Germline V lookup: CDR1 LNHDA, CDR2 SQIVND (reference sequence). This CDR3 is built from 17 residues. For the CDR3, the DNA is TGTGCCAGTAGTATACGAGGGGGGGCTCGGGGCACCGGGGAGCTGTTTTTT. Translating it yields CASSIRGGARGTGELFF.